This T cell receptor beta chain was sequenced for a study of blood T cell repertoires in COVID-19 (dated by TCRdb to the early 2020s). The study in broad terms: Collaborator samples came from the United States, Italy and Spain and covered acute and convalescent phases of COVID-19. The material from the prospective study consisted of cDNA or gDNA derived from T cells, B-cell-depleted T cells, or PBMCs. Deeply sampled blood TCRbeta repertoires from subjects exposed to, actively infected with, or recovered from COVID-19 were included in the dataset. The repertoires were released in a freely available public database meant as a resource for research on the immune response to SARS-CoV-2. Samples came from the ongoing ImmuneRACE study (first 160 participants) plus 1,254 subjects from 6 global collaborators. A de-identified subject ID, COVID-19 status, age in years and sex were almost always included in the sample metadata. Where available, HLA class I and class II types were taken from metadata supplied by the sample provider and were not determined by assay-based typing.

TCRbeta CDR3 regions were amplified from genomic DNA using the immunoSEQ Assay, a bias-controlled multiplex PCR. The study's own analysis went as follows. The number of nucleated cells in each sample was estimated by amplification of reference gene primers within the assay. To quantify the absolute abundance of each unique TCRbeta CDR3 rearrangement, sequence reads were collapsed and filtered. For each sample, productive Simpson clonality was calculated by taking the square root of Simpson's diversity index across productive rearrangements. TCRdb limited this immuneACCESS table to in-frame rearrangements with V and J called. A share of clones is missing; checked studies link under half to unresolved V genes, and the rest is unexplained. D and trimming were read from the DNA, whereas the V and J calls and clone size are those reported in that table. This sample holds about 120,000 clones; 88% were observed only once. The ten largest account for less than 2% of the sample.

Whole blood was collected in K2EDTA tubes by collaborating institutions according to the institutions' own protocols. For TCRbeta analysis, collaborators shipped samples as frozen whole blood, isolated PBMCs, or DNA extracted from either of those sample types. General study outcomes and caveats: How much clinical and demographic metadata was included differed by source and by participant, and the metadata was provided uncurated.

The germline V gene (reference sequence) provides CDR1 LGHDT and CDR2 YNNKEL. V ends up 0 bases short and J 5 bases short, with an unmatched junction base count of 8. From the cysteine up to the phenylalanine, the CDR3 has a length of 17 residues. Just CDR3 DNA is preserved here, 51 bases in frame from base 1. As to this clone: Its binding antigen is unknown. Base qualities were left out, and no much larger clone turns up one base away.

Here the chain combines TRBV3-1 (or the pseudogene TRBV3-2) and TRBJ2-1, with 9 bases aligning to TRBD2. The TCR sequence derives from a human donor in a cohort sampled during active COVID-19. Sequenced input: peripheral blood. The CDR3 sequence is CASSQDAGSGGNNEQFF. At the DNA level, the sequence is TGTGCCAGCAGCCAAGATGCAGGTAGCGGGGGAAACAATGAGCAGTTCTTC.